The 5 T cell receptor beta chains in this list originate from one sample, sequenced in a study of shared clonotypes between healthy human individuals. Sequencing was performed with immunoSEQ multiplex PCR; in TCRdb, only in-frame clones are kept and a portion is missing. The sample yields hundreds of thousands of clones, around 92% seen once. CD45RO-negative cells were positively selected for CCR7, leaving out terminally differentiated effector memory CD45RA+ cells. Sequences were obtained from naive CD8+ T cells sorted from blood. The receptors shown here come from a man aged 25-45 years in good health.

This chain uses TRBV7-9 with TRBJ2-7, with 13 nucleotides matching TRBD2. Trimming at V came to 5 bases and at J to 0 bases, leaving 1 base not matched to a gene. Germline CDR1 SEHNR, CDR2 FQNEAQ (reference sequence). This CDR3 is 15 amino acids long. CDR3 sequence: CASSGLAGASYEQYF. The CDR3 coding sequence is TGTGCCAGCAGCGGACTAGCGGGAGCCTCCTACGAGCAGTACTTC.

This chain links TRBV11-2 with TRBJ2-5; either TRBD1 or TRBD2 may supply D (6 bases each). The CDR3 covers 15 residues. V dropped 3 bases and J dropped 5 bases, with 16 bases sitting between them. Germline V gene sequence: CDR1 SGHAT, CDR2 FQNNGV. The chain's CDR3 is CASSLLATGGETQYF. DNA of the CDR3: TGTGCCAGCAGCTTGCTCGCGACAGGAGGGGAGACCCAGTACTTC. Combining the CDR3 with reference TRBV11-2 and TRBJ2-5 gives the whole variable domain EAGVAQSPRYKIIEKRQSVAFWCNPISGHATLYWYQQILGQGPKLLIQFQNNGVVDDSQLPKDRFSAERLKGVDSTLKIQPAKLEDSAVYLCASSLLATGGETQYFGPGTRLLVL.

V gene TRBV5-6 combines with J gene TRBJ1-3, with TRBD1 matching over 8 bases. Germline CDR1 and CDR2: SGHDT and YYEEEE. The length of the CDR3 is 16 residues. The J segment lost 4 bases and the V segment lost 3 bases, leaving 9 bases of the junction unmatched. This CDR3 reads CASSSGTGIGGNTIYF. CDR3 coding DNA: TGTGCCAGCAGCTCTGGGACAGGCATTGGAGGAAACACCATATATTTT.

Points on this clone: Other DNA sequences in the same sample also yield this CDR3. The chain joins TRBV5-8 to TRBJ2-3; 10 bases map to TRBD2. The CDR3 has 15 residues. V gave up 2 bases and J gave up 1 base; unmatched junction bases: 1. Germline CDR1 reads SGHTS; CDR2 reads YDEGEE. The CDR3 DNA is TGTGCCAGCAGCTTTGGGACTAGCGGCACAGATACGCAGTATTTT. Encoded protein: CASSFGTSGTDTQYF.

The chain employs TRBV7-9 and TRBJ2-5; D is perhaps TRBD2 (5 bases). V gave up 1 base and J gave up 3 bases, with 12 bases separating them. CDR3 size: 15 residues. Per the germline V gene, CDR1 is SEHNR and CDR2 is FQNEAQ (reference sequence). In nucleotides, the CDR3 is TGTGCCAGCAGCTTAGGCACCCGGGGAGAAGAGACCCAGTACTTC. Translation: CASSLGTRGEETQYF.